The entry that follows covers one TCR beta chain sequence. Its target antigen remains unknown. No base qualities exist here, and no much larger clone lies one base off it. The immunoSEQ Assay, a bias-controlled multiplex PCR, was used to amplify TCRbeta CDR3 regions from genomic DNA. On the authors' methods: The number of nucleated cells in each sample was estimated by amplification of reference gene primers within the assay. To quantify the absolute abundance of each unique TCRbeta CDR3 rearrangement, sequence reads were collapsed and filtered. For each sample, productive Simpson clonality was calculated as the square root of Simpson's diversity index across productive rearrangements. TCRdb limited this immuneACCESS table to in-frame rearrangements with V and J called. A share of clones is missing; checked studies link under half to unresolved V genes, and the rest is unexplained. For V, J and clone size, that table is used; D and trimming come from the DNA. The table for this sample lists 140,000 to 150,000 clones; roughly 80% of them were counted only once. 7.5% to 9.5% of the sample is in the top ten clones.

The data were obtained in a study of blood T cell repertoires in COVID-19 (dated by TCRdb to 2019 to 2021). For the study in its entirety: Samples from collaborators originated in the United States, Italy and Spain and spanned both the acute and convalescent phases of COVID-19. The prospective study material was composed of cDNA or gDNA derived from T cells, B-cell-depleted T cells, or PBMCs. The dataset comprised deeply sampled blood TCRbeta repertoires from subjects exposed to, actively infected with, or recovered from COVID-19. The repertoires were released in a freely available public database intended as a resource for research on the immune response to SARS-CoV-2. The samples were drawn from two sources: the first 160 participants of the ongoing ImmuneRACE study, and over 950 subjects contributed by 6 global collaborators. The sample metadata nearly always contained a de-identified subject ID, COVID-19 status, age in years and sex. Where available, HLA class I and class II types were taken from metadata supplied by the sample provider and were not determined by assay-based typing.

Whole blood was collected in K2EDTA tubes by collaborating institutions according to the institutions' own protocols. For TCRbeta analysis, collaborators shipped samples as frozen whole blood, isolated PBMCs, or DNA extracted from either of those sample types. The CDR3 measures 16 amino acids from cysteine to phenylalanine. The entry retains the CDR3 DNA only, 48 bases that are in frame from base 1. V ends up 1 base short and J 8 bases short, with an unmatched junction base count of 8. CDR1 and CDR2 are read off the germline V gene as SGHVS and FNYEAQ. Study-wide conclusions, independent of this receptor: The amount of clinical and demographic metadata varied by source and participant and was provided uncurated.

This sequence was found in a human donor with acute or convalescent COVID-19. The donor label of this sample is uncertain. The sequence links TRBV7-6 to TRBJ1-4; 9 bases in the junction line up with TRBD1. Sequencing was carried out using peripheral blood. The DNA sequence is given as TGTGCCAGCAGCTTAGGCGGACAGGGGAAATTCGAAAAACTGTTTTTT. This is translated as CASSLGGQGKFEKLFF.